This TCR beta chain is drawn from a study of CD8 T cells in Susac syndrome. Findings of the study overall: TEMRA cells and active patients showed peak Susac CD8+ clonal expansion.

As for this clonotype: Antigen: not known.

Germline loops: CDR1 DFQATT, CDR2 SNEGSKA (reference sequence). Between the trimmed V and J ends, which lost 3 bases and 0 bases, there was a span of 8 bases. The length of the CDR3 is 13 residues. A quantity of 0.5 to 1 ug RNA underwent reverse transcription using random hexamers. TCRdb used MiXCR to reprocess the immunoSEQ multiplex PCR reads, holding one entry per CDR3 protein. The data show 120,000 or so distinct CDR3 sequences, with 85% to 95% seen just once and about 0.28% held by the top ten. Material for sequencing was CD8+ T cells from PBMCs. The sequence came from a human donor with Susac syndrome. V usage is TRBV20-1 and J usage is TRBJ1-1, with unresolved D. CDR3 in amino acids: CSASSLMNTEAFF. The CDR3 DNA sequence: TGCAGTGCTAGTTCCCTCATGAACACTGAAGCTTTCTTT.